What follows describes a single TCR beta chain. The antigen remains undetermined. The sample has other DNA sequences that encode this CDR3 too. The data are from a study of OX40 agonist ivuxolimab in advanced cancers. Prior autoimmune disease or systemic immunosuppression barred patients. Study observations and caveats: At doses 0.1 to 3.0 mg/kg, CD4+ and CD8+ clones expanded.

Sequencing was performed with immunoSEQ multiplex PCR; in TCRdb, only in-frame clones are kept and a portion is missing. The sample has 45,000 to 60,000 clones, about four fifths seen once. Between the trimmed V and J ends, which lost 0 bases and 1 base, there was a span of 1 base. CDR1 and CDR2 from the germline V gene are SGHAT and FQNNGV. This CDR3 contains 13 residues. The source is an adult with an advanced solid tumor such as melanoma, head and neck, liver or kidney cancer. The J gene is TRBJ1-5, the V gene TRBV11-2; D unclear. This specimen consisted of CD4+ or CD8+ T cells sorted from blood, obtained in a trial of the OX40 agonist ivuxolimab. The CDR3 DNA sequence: TGTGCCAGCAGCTTAGAAAGCAATCAGCCCCAGCATTTT. It yields the protein CASSLESNQPQHF.